The next 2 T cell receptor beta chains were all read from a single sample in a study of PD-1 blockade in classical Hodgkin lymphoma. Measured with immunoSEQ multiplex PCR; TCRdb has only the in-frame clones, and not every one. The sample shows 35,000 or so clones, over 65% of them seen only once. Autologous stem cell transplantation was followed by relapse in every patient, and brentuximab vedotin exposure varied. Sequencing was performed on peripheral blood mononuclear cells (PBMCs), taken before the second cycle of nivolumab. These receptors all come from a human donor with classical Hodgkin lymphoma.

The chain links TRBV5-8 to TRBJ2-5, with TRBD1 matching over 10 bases. The CDR3 has 16 amino acids. The V gene's germline CDR1 is SGHTS and CDR2 YDEGEE. Trimming took 4 bases from V and 5 from J; bases not matched to a gene: 11. The CDR3 nucleotides are TGTGCCAGCAGCATATTCCGGGACAGGGGTCGGGAGACCCAGTACTTC. Translating it yields CASSIFRDRGRETQYF.

CDR3 nucleotides: TGTGCCAGTTCCCTTATGGGAGGGGGCGGCTATGGCTACACCTTC. Protein product: CASSLMGGGGYGYTF. V usage is TRBV6-6 and J usage is TRBJ1-2, with TRBD1 identical over 7 bases. The V segment lost 9 bases and the J segment 4 bases; nucleotides outside the gene matches: 14. This CDR3 has 15 amino acids. Per germline, CDR1 MNHNY and CDR2 SVGAGI (reference sequence).